Presented here are 8 T cell receptor beta chains from one specimen sequenced in a study of spatial heterogeneity in lung cancer (dated 2019 in TCRdb). The time point tag for this specimen amounts to: blood at routine non-recurrence follow-up after resection. Libraries were constructed by 5' RACE. Sequencing instrument: NextSeq 500. The public reads were quality trimmed at Q25 with fastp and then assembled into clones with MiXCR by TCRdb, keeping productive beta chains. Each entry merges the rows of one CDR3 protein and shows their most common DNA and genes. The sample records about 120,000 distinct CDR3 sequences, about a tenth of which are singletons. The top ten hold more than 20% of the sample. Sample: PBMCs, taken at follow-up. Receptors were obtained from a female donor with early-stage non-small cell lung cancer.

The V and J genes are TRBV5-1 and TRBJ2-7; the D is unclear. The CDR3 has 14 residues. Trimming took 5 bases from V and 0 from J, leaving 12 bases between them. Germline CDR1 SGHRS, CDR2 YFSETQ. Written as DNA, the CDR3 is TGCGCCAGCAGAGTACAGATAAACTCCTACGAGCAGTACTTC. As protein: CASRVQINSYEQYF.

There are a few counts of this clonotype. The rearrangement uses TRBV14 and TRBJ2-1; TRBD2 aligns across 7 bases. Trimming took 1 base from V and 8 from J; bases not matched to a gene: 11. In germline, CDR1 is SGHDN, CDR2 FVKESK. The CDR3 is 16 amino acids. CDR3 amino acids: CASSQGPTSLSDEQFF. The CDR3, as DNA: TGTGCCAGCAGCCAAGGTCCGACTAGCCTCTCAGATGAGCAGTTCTTC.

This clonotype was counted a few times. This chain links TRBV7-3 with TRBJ2-3; D gene uncertain. This CDR3 is 13 amino acids long. Germline V gives CDR1 SGHTA, CDR2 FQGTGA. Trimming pared 5 bases from V and 6 bases from J, leaving 12 bases between. The chain's CDR3 is CASSAHTADTQYF. The CDR3 nucleotides are TGTGCCAGCAGCGCCCACACTGCCGATACGCAGTATTTT.

The V gene is TRBV7-8, the J gene TRBJ2-1; TRBD2 aligns across 9 bases. This CDR3 is built from 17 residues. The germline V gene encodes CDR1 SGHVS and CDR2 FQNEAQ. With 1 base clipped from V and 2 bases from J, the junction kept 6 bases outside the gene matches. The CDR3 region has the DNA TGTGCCAGCAGCTTAGTTGGCGGGAGGGCCCCCTACAATGAGCAGTTCTTC. It encodes CASSLVGGRAPYNEQFF. Combining the CDR3 with reference TRBV7-8 and TRBJ2-1 gives the whole variable domain GAGVSQSPRYKVAKRGQDVALRCDPISGHVSLFWYQQALGQGPEFLTYFQNEAQLDKSGLPSDRFFAERPEGSVSTLKIQRTQQEDSAVYLCASSLVGGRAPYNEQFFGPGTRLTVL.

This rearrangement joins TRBV19 to TRBJ2-2, with D uncertain. The germline V and J ends were trimmed by 8 bases and 4 bases, with 8 bases remaining between them. From germline, CDR1 is LNHDA and CDR2 SQIVND (reference sequence). CDR3 length: 12 amino acids. The CDR3 spells CASSAITGELFF. The CDR3, as DNA: TGTGCCAGTTCGGCGATCACCGGGGAGCTGTTTTTT.

This clonotype was observed a handful of times. This rearrangement joins TRBV29-1 to TRBJ2-7, with no clear D. This CDR3 is 11 amino acids long. Germline CDR1 reads SQVTM; CDR2 reads ANQGSEA. Trimming took off 0 bases at V and 3 bases at J, with 3 bases between the two ends. This CDR3 reads CSVEDSYEQYF. CDR3 coding DNA: TGCAGCGTTGAAGATAGCTACGAGCAGTACTTC.

Only a few counts were recorded for this clonotype. This chain connects TRBV2 to TRBJ1-1, with D unclear. V was pared by 3 bases and J by 8 bases, with 10 bases between. The CDR3 contains 12 residues. Germline values: CDR1 SNHLY, CDR2 FYNNEI. The CDR3 DNA is TGTGCCAGCAGTGAGGATTTCTGGGAAGCTTTCTTT. Amino acids: CASSEDFWEAFF.

The rearrangement uses TRBV30 and TRBJ1-1; perhaps TRBD1 as D (6 bases). This CDR3 region has 17 residues. Trimming shortened V by 3 bases and J by 2 bases, and 22 bases separated the two germline ends. Germline CDR1 and CDR2: GTSNPN and SVGIG (reference sequence). The CDR3 DNA follows: TGTGCCTGGAGCACCCCTACAGGGTTTCGTCCCAACACTGAAGCTTTCTTT. It translates to CAWSTPTGFRPNTEAFF.